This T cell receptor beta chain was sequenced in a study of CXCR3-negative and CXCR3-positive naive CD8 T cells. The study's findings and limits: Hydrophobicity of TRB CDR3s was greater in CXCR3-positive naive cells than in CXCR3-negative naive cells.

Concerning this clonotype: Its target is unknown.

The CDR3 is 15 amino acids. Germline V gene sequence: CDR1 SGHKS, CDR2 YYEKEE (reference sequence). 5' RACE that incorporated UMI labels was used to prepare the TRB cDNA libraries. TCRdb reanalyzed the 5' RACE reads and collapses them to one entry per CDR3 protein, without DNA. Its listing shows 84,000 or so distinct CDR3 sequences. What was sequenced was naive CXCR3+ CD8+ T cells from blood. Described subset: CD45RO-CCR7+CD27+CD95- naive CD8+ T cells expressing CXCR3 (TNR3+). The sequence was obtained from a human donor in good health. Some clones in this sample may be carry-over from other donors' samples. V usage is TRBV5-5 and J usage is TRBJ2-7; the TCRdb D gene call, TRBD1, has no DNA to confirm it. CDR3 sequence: CASTPLGQGIYEQYF.